These 12 T cell receptor beta chains were all obtained from the same sample, sequenced in a study of CD8+CD57+ T cells in acquired aplastic anemia. Study observations and caveats: The authors found lower diversity in patient CD8+CD57+ cells than in total CD4+ and CD8+ pools.

Investigators profiled TCR beta VDJ and CDR3 from genomic DNA template. TCRdb ran MiXCR on the reads and lists one entry per CDR3 protein. The data show roughly 17,000 distinct CDR3 sequences, with 30% to 45% seen just once and 65% to 90% held by the top ten. Antigen specificity for these receptors is unknown. Individuals selected for sequencing had exhibited CD8+CD57+ cell expansion on flow cytometry. The specimen was CD8+CD57+ T cells sorted from PBMCs. As to subset: bead-enriched CD8+CD57+ effector memory T cells from SAA patients. The source is a human donor with aplastic anemia.

This clonotype appeared once. The CDR3 here is CASRQGVYEQYF. Written as DNA, the CDR3 is TGTGCCAGCCGGCAGGGCGTTTACGAGCAGTACTTC. The chain employs TRBV6-1 and TRBJ2-7, with TRBD1 as a possible D gene (5 bases). The CDR3 has 12 residues. Trimming stripped 8 bases from V and 4 bases from J, with 12 bases between. Germline V lookup: CDR1 MNHNS, CDR2 SASEGT.

This clonotype was seen only a few times. The rearrangement links TRBV2 to TRBJ2-1; D is ambiguous. Per the germline V gene, CDR1 is SNHLY and CDR2 is FYNNEI. This CDR3 has 12 amino acids. Trimming cost V 7 bases and J 8 bases, with 12 bases left between them. Here the CDR3 reads CASIFRTDEQFF. The CDR3 region has the DNA TGTGCCAGCATCTTCAGAACGGATGAGCAGTTCTTC.

This clonotype was observed at least ten times. The gene calls are TRBV7-3 and TRBJ2-3; TRBD2 aligns across 7 bases. The CDR3 sequence is 14 residues long. The germline gives CDR1 SGHTA, CDR2 FQGTGA. With V trimmed by 3 bases and J by 1 base, 1 base remained unmatched. CDR3 protein: CASSLSGGTDTQYF. DNA of the CDR3: TGTGCCAGCAGCTTGAGCGGGGGCACAGATACGCAGTATTTT.

The chain combines TRBV20-1 with TRBJ2-5; unclear D gene. V lost 6 bases, J lost 2 bases, and 19 bases lay in between. CDR1 and CDR2 from the germline V gene are DFQATT and SNEGSKA (reference sequence). The CDR3 is 15 residues long. CDR3 bases: TGCAGTGCGAGCGATCTGATAAGGGTACAAGAGACCCAGTACTTC. It codes for CSASDLIRVQETQYF.

This clonotype was recorded only once. The chain uses TRBV6-5 and TRBJ2-3, with no clear D. The CDR3 extends over 16 amino acids. Trimming pared 0 bases from V and 1 base from J, leaving 11 bases between. Germline CDR1 is MNHEY and CDR2 is SVGAGI. The CDR3: CASSYSQAMGTDTQYF. Here the CDR3 DNA reads TGTGCCAGCAGTTACTCCCAGGCCATGGGCACAGATACGCAGTATTTT.

In DNA form, the CDR3 reads TGCGCCAGCAGCTTGGTGCAGGGCTCCTACAATGAGCAGTTCTTC. Its translation is CASSLVQGSYNEQFF. The chain recombines TRBV5-1 with TRBJ2-1; possibly TRBD1 for D (5 bases). The germline CDR1 and CDR2 sequences are SGHRS and YFSETQ. The CDR3 spans 15 residues. Trimming stripped 0 bases from V and 0 bases from J, with 7 bases between.

In this sample, this clonotype turned up a few times. CDR3 region: CSAWDPPVQYF. CDR3 DNA: TGCAGTGCGTGGGACCCCCCCGTCCAGTACTTC. This chain joins TRBV20-1 and TRBJ2-5; D tentatively fits TRBD1 or TRBD2 (5 bases each). Deletions cut 6 bases from V and 10 bases from J, with 15 bases between. CDR3 length equals 11 residues. Per germline, CDR1 DFQATT and CDR2 SNEGSKA (reference sequence).

In this sample, this clonotype turned up once. The J gene is TRBJ1-2, the V gene TRBV19, with D hard to call. The ends were cut back, 2 bases at V and 5 bases at J, with 15 bases in the middle. Germline-derived CDR1 and CDR2 are LNHDA and SQIVND (reference sequence). There are 15 residues in the CDR3. In DNA, the CDR3 is TGTGCCAGTAGTATATCAATGAGGCAGAGATATGGCTACACCTTC. Amino acids: CASSISMRQRYGYTF.

This chain connects TRBV10-3 to TRBJ1-2; perhaps TRBD1 as D (5 bases). CDR3 length: 13 amino acids. V was trimmed by 10 bases and J by 4 bases, leaving 16 bases between them. Germline V gene sequence: CDR1 ENHRY, CDR2 SYGVKD. CDR3 bases: TGTGCCAGAGCCCTGGACACAACCTATGGCTACACCTTC. It is translated as CARALDTTYGYTF.

V is TRBV28 and J is TRBJ2-7; 12 bases are a match to TRBD2. The CDR3 runs 18 residues. The ends lost 2 bases at V and 0 bases at J; junction bases unmatched: 8. The germline gives CDR1 MDHEN, CDR2 SYDVKM. The chain's CDR3 is CASSLGLAGGASSYEQYF. The CDR3 DNA reads TGTGCCAGCAGTTTAGGGCTAGCGGGGGGGGCTAGCTCCTACGAGCAGTACTTC.

The V call is TRBV4-1, the J call TRBJ1-2; D perhaps matches TRBD1 (6 bases). V was pared by 4 bases and J by 4 bases, with 10 bases between. This CDR3 has 13 amino acids. CDR1 and CDR2 (germline): MGHRA, YSYEKL. CDR3 amino acids: CASSRGAGYGYTF. DNA for the CDR3: TGCGCCAGCAGCCGGGGGGCTGGCTATGGCTACACCTTC.

As for this clonotype: One end of the junction is discordant with germline, which a read error may explain. The gene calls are TRBV19 and TRBJ1-5; D is undetermined. CDR1 and CDR2 (germline): LNHDA, SQIVND (reference sequence). The CDR3 has 14 amino acids. CDR3 bases: TGTGTCAGTAGTATAGGGAAGGGCTGGCAGCCCCAGCATTTT. Translation: CVSSIGKGWQPQHF.